Listed here are 19 T cell receptor beta chains from one sample, sequenced in a study of T cell repertoires in cytomegalovirus infection. Via MiXCR, TCRdb re-called the reads, giving one row per CDR3 protein. The table has fewer than 700,000 distinct CDR3 sequences, 24% seen once. The sequencing input was CD8+ T cells from PBMCs. The receptor set was obtained from a human donor in good health (CMV status not recorded). Some clones in this sample may be carry-over from other donors' samples.

With respect to this clonotype: This may be a read error, as it is one base from a much larger clone. V is TRBV7-9 and J is TRBJ2-1; 14 bases match TRBD2. The better agreement between TRBJ2-7 and the DNA end casts doubt on the J call. CDR3 length: 16 amino acids. Germline assignment: CDR1 SEHNR and CDR2 FQNEAQ (reference sequence). The CDR3 DNA is TGTGCCAGCAGCCACCGACTAGCGGGGGGGCAGAATGAGCAGTACTTC. Encoded protein: CASSHRLAGGQNEQYF.

This clonotype was recorded once. The CDR3 protein is CASSLVLAGGIYNEQFF. In DNA form, the CDR3 reads TGTGCCAGCAGTTTGGTACTAGCGGGGGGCATATACAATGAGCAGTTCTTC. The rearrangement links TRBV28 to TRBJ2-1; 12 bases are a match to TRBD2. The J segment lost 4 bases and the V segment lost 3 bases, leaving 7 bases of the junction unmatched. The CDR3 runs to 17 residues. Germline V CDR1 and CDR2: MDHEN, SYDVKM.

The chain recombines TRBV5-1 with TRBJ2-7; D is perhaps TRBD2 (5 bases). This CDR3 is built from 13 residues. Germline V gene data show CDR1 as SGHRS and CDR2 as YFSETQ. Trimming removed 0 bases at V and 4 bases at J, with 8 bases between. The CDR3 sequence is CASSLAEGYEQYV. The CDR3 DNA sequence: TGCGCCAGCAGCTTGGCCGAGGGATACGAGCAGTACGTC.

Comments on this clonotype: This clone may be a read error of a much larger clone one base away. The chain is built from TRBV7-3 and TRBJ2-1; TRBD2 is a possible D gene (7 bases). The CDR3 is 22 residues long. CDR1 and CDR2 (germline): SGHTA, FQGTGA. CDR3 DNA: TGTGCCAGCAGCTTCGCTAATACACAGGGAAGTGTTCGAGTTGGGGACTACAATGAGCAGTTGTTC. Translated: CASSFANTQGSVRVGDYNEQLF. Using reference TRBV7-3 and TRBJ2-1 for the parts outside the CDR3, the full variable domain is GAGVSQTPSNKVTEKGKYVELRCDPISGHTALYWYRQSLGQGPEFLIYFQGTGAADDSGLPNDRFFAVRPEGSVSTLKIQRTERGDSAVYLCASSFANTQGSVRVGDYNEQLFGPGTRLTVL.

This clonotype came up many times. CDR3 in amino acids: CASRLGGGLNTIYF. CDR3 sequence (DNA): TGTGCCAGCAGGCTGGGAGGGGGCTTAAACACCATATATTTT. This sequence joins TRBV7-2 and TRBJ1-3; the match to TRBD1 covers 7 bases. The CDR3 sequence is 14 residues long. With 6 bases clipped from V and 6 bases from J, the junction kept 8 bases outside the gene matches. CDR1 SGHTA and CDR2 FQGNSA come from the germline V gene.

This clonotype occurred many times. V usage is TRBV6-6 and J usage is TRBJ2-1, with a weak D call TRBD1 (6 bases). The CDR3 runs to 16 residues. V was clipped by 0 bases and J by 3 bases, with 12 bases between them. Germline V lookup: CDR1 MNHNY, CDR2 SVGAGI (reference sequence). CDR3 sequence reads: CASSYSGQRYYNEQFF. The CDR3 DNA reads as TGTGCCAGCAGTTACTCCGGACAGAGGTACTACAATGAGCAGTTCTTC.

The chain recombines TRBV28 with TRBJ1-2; no reliable D call. The CDR3 runs to 14 residues. Germline V lookup: CDR1 MDHEN, CDR2 SYDVKM. V gave up 7 bases and J gave up 0 bases, with 12 bases separating them. The CDR3 protein is CASTLRPSNYGYTF. The CDR3 DNA reads as TGTGCCAGCACTCTGCGCCCGTCTAACTATGGCTACACCTTC.

This clonotype occurred a few times. This rearrangement joins TRBV18 to TRBJ2-7; 7 nucleotides align to TRBD1. V was clipped by 3 bases and J by 0 bases; unmatched bases: 8. CDR3 length: 16 residues. The germline V gene encodes CDR1 KGHSH and CDR2 LQKENI. CDR3 residues: CASSPDRDSRSYEQYV. The CDR3 DNA reads TGTGCCAGCTCACCGGACCGGGACAGCCGCTCCTACGAGCAGTACGTC.

The chain has TRBV6-6 and TRBJ2-7; TRBD1 might be the D (6 bases). Per the germline V gene, CDR1 is MNHNY and CDR2 is SVGAGI (reference sequence). With 3 bases removed from V and 1 base from J, the gap between germline ends came to 13 bases. CDR3 length: 15 amino acids. The CDR3 loop reads CASSYPDSASYEQYF. CDR3 nucleotides: TGTGCCAGCAGTTATCCGGACAGTGCATCCTACGAGCAGTACTTC.

The chain carries TRBV6-5 and TRBJ1-3, with D possibly being TRBD1 (6 bases). V lost 4 bases and J lost 5, with 15 bases in between. There are 15 residues in the CDR3. In germline, CDR1 is MNHEY, CDR2 SVGAGI. The CDR3 region has the DNA TGTGCCAGCAGTTTCTTCCCGGACAGCAGAAACACCATATATTTT. This gives the protein CASSFFPDSRNTIYF.

Written as DNA, the CDR3 is TGTGCCAGCAGCAGGACTTACAACACCGGGGAGCTGTTTTTT. Its translation: CASSRTYNTGELFF. The chain joins TRBV2 to TRBJ2-2; D perhaps matches TRBD2 (5 bases). V shed 6 bases and J shed 2 bases, with 10 bases lying between them. Per the germline V gene, CDR1 is SNHLY and CDR2 is FYNNEI. The CDR3 contains 14 residues.

Ten or more counts support this clonotype. In nucleotides, the CDR3 is TGTGCTAGTGGTTTTTATACCGATTTTTTCTTAGATACGCAGTATTTT. Amino acids: CASGFYTDFFLDTQYF. V is TRBV12-5 and J is TRBJ2-3, with D hard to call. Germline lookup yields CDR1 LGHNT and CDR2 FRNRAP. V lost 3 bases to trimming and J lost 5 bases, with 18 bases between them. This CDR3 has 16 amino acids.

This clonotype has a count of ten or more. The genes are TRBV7-6 and TRBJ2-6, with TRBD1 matching over 7 bases. This CDR3 has 17 residues. The trim removed 4 bases at V and 0 bases at J, leaving 6 bases unmatched. Germline values: CDR1 SGHVS, CDR2 FNYEAQ. CDR3: CASSYRDSASGANVLTF. The DNA of the CDR3 is TGTGCCAGCAGCTACCGGGACAGCGCCTCTGGGGCCAACGTCCTGACTTTC.

Turning to this clonotype: A read error may produce the germline difference seen at one junction end. The chain joins TRBV28 to TRBJ2-5; 9 positions match TRBD2. Germline lookup yields CDR1 MDHEN and CDR2 SYDVKM. This CDR3 contains 15 residues. CDR3 bases: TGTGCCAACAGTTTTAGCGGGAGCACTCAAGAGACCCAGTACTTC. This sequence encodes CANSFSGSTQETQYF.

This clonotype turned up a few times. This sequence joins TRBV6-2 or TRBV6-3 and TRBJ1-2; 7 bases match TRBD1. After removal of 4 bases from V and 2 bases from J, the junction contained 7 bases not matched to a gene. The germline CDR1 and CDR2 sequences are MNHEY and SVGEGT. This CDR3 comprises 15 residues. CDR3 DNA sequence: TGTGCCAGCAGTTTCCCCGGGACAGTGAACTATGGCTACACCTTC. Residues: CASSFPGTVNYGYTF.

This sequence joins TRBV5-4 and TRBJ2-1; the match to TRBD2 covers 10 bases. The V gene's germline CDR1 is SGHNT and CDR2 YYREEE (reference sequence). The ends lost 1 base at V and 7 bases at J; junction bases unmatched: 14. The CDR3 covers 18 residues. CDR3 DNA: TGTGCCAGCAGCTTGCTGATAGCGGGGGGTTTTGGTTGGAATGAGCAGTTCTTC. Translating it yields CASSLLIAGGFGWNEQFF.

V usage is TRBV5-1 and J usage is TRBJ2-3; D gene ambiguous. Looked up from germline, CDR1 is SGHRS and CDR2 is YFSETQ. The V gene lost 2 bases and the J gene lost 0 bases, with 13 bases spanning the gap. The CDR3 spans 16 residues. CDR3 sequence reads: CASSFFARTSTDTQYF. CDR3 bases: TGCGCCAGCAGCTTCTTTGCCAGAACTAGCACAGATACGCAGTATTTT.

Comments on this clonotype: This may stem from a read error, because a much larger clone lies one nucleotide away. The J gene is TRBJ2-7, the V gene TRBV7-8; tentatively, D is TRBD2 (5 bases). The CDR3 runs 14 residues. The V gene's germline CDR1 is SGHVS and CDR2 FQNEAQ. In DNA form, the CDR3 reads TGTGCCAGCAGCTTAGTGGCGGGCTCCCACGAGCAGTACGTC. It yields the protein CASSLVAGSHEQYV.

V gene TRBV28 combines with J gene TRBJ2-1; a weak D match, TRBD2 (5 bases). The CDR3 contains 14 residues. Germline V gives CDR1 MDHEN, CDR2 SYDVKM. V lost 6 bases, J lost 5 bases, and 14 bases lay in between. CDR3 sequence: CASSPRGNDNEQFF. In DNA form, the CDR3 reads TGTGCCAGCAGCCCCCGGGGTAACGACAATGAGCAGTTCTTC.